This T cell receptor (beta chain) is from a study of Tregs in tolerant kidney transplant recipients. Related graft donors supplied nonmyeloablative bone marrow transplants, and mixed chimerism was transient. As regards this clone: The antigen is undetermined.

This table comes from immunoSEQ multiplex PCR, and its TCRdb copy is limited to in-frame clones, with some not included. The sample consists of 95,000 or so clones, roughly 93% of them appearing once. Study results and limitations: Biological reproducibility was not directly addressed in this study. Antigen-driven expansion was suggested because donor-specific Tregs expanded more than all Tregs in tolerant patients. Some patients' samples used different primers over time, so nucleotide sequences weren't comparable.

The CDR3 consists of 15 residues. Germline CDR1 reads SNHLY; CDR2 reads FYNNEI. V was pared by 9 bases and J by 6 bases, with 9 bases of the junction left unmatched. The sample was CD4+ T cells from blood (PBMCs), taken 12 months after the transplant. The TCR originated in a human patient who received a combined kidney and bone marrow transplant. Some of these T cells may belong to the graft donor. V and J are TRBV2 and TRBJ2-3; the match to TRBD2 covers 13 bases. The CDR3: CARVRGLAGEDTQYF. CDR3 coding DNA: TGTGCCAGAGTGCGCGGACTAGCGGGGGAGGATACGCAGTATTTT.